The clone carrying this T cell receptor (beta chain) was picked up many times. The germline V gene has CDR1 SGHAT and CDR2 FQNNGV. The CDR3 has 13 amino acids. V dropped 3 bases and J dropped 6 bases, with 9 bases sitting between them. Measured with immunoSEQ multiplex PCR; TCRdb has only the in-frame clones, and not every one. The table lists about 210,000 clones, around 80% of them singletons. This record belongs to a study of blood T cell repertoires in COVID-19. For the study at large: From T cells, B-cell-depleted T cells, or PBMCs came the material, which was cDNA or gDNA.

Material for sequencing was peripheral blood. The chain combines TRBV11-2 with TRBJ1-5; a possible D gene is TRBD1 (6 bases). The clonotype comes from a woman aged 40 to 50 with acute or convalescent COVID-19. Here the CDR3 reads CASSFGQTQPQHF. The CDR3 region has the DNA TGTGCCAGCAGCTTCGGACAGACTCAGCCCCAGCATTTT.